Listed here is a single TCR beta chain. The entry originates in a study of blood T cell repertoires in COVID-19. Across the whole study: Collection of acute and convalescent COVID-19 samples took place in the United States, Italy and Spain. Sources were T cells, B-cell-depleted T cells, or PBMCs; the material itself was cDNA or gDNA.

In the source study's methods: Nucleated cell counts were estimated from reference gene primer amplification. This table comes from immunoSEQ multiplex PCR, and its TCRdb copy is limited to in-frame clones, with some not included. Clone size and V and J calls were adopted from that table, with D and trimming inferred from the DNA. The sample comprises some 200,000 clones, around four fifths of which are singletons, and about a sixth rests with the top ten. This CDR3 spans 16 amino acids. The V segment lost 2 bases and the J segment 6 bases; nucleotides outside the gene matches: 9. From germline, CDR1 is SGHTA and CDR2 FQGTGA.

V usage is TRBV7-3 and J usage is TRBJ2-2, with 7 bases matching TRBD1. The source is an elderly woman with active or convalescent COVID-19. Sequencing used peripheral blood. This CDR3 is CASSLRAQGESGELFF. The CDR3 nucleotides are TGTGCCAGCAGCTTACGGGCCCAGGGGGAATCCGGGGAGCTGTTTTTT.